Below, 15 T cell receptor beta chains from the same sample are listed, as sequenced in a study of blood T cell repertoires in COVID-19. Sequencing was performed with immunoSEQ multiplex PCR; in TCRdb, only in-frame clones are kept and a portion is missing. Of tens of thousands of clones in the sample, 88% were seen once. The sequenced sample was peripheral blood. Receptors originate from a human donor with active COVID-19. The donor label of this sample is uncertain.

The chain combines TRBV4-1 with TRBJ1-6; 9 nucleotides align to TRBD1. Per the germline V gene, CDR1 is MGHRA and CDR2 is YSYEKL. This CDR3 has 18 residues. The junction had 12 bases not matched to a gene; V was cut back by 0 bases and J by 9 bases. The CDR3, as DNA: TGCGCCAGCAGCCAAGAGGGACAGGGTTGGGCCCAGGTTTCACCCCTCCACTTT. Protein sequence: CASSQEGQGWAQVSPLHF.

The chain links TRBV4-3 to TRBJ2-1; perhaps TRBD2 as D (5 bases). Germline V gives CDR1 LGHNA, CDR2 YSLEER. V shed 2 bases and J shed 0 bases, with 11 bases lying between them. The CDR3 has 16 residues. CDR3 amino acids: CASSQSLGSSYNEQFF. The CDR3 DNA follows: TGCGCCAGCAGCCAATCGCTAGGGAGCTCCTACAATGAGCAGTTCTTC.

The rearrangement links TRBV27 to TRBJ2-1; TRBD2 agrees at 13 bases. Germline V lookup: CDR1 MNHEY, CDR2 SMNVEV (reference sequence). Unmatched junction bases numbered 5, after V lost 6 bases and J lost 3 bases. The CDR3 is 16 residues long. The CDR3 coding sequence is TGTGCCAGCAGACCTGGACTAGCGGGAGTCTACAATGAGCAGTTCTTC. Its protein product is CASRPGLAGVYNEQFF.

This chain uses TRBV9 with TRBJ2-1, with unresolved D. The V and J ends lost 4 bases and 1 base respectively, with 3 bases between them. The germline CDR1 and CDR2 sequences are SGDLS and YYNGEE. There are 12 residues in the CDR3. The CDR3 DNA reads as TGTGCCAGCAGCCATTCCTACAATGAGCAGTTCTTC. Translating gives CASSHSYNEQFF.

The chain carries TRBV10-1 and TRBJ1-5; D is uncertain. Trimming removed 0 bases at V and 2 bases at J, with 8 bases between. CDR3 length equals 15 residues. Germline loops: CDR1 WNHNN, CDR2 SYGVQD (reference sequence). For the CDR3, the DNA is TGCGCCAGCAGTGAGTCCGGGAGGGGCAATCAGCCCCAGCATTTT. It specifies CASSESGRGNQPQHF.

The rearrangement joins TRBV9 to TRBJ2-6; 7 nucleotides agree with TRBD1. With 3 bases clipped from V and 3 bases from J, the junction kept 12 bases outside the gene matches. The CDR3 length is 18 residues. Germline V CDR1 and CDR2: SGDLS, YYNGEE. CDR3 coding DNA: TGTGCCAGCAGCGGAGACCGGGACAGTGGCTTTGGGGCCAACGTCCTGACTTTC. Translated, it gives CASSGDRDSGFGANVLTF.

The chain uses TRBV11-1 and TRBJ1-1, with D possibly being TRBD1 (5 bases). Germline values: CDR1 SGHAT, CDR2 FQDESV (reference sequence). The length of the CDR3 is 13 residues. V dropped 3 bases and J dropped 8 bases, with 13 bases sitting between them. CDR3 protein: CASSLGGSREAFF. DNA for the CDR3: TGTGCCAGCAGCTTGGGGGGTTCGAGGGAAGCTTTCTTT.

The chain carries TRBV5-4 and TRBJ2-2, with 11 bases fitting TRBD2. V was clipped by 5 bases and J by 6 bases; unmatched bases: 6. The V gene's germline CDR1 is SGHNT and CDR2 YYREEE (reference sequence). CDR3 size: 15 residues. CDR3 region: CASRLAGGPPGELFF. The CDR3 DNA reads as TGTGCCAGCAGGTTAGCGGGAGGGCCCCCCGGGGAGCTGTTTTTT.

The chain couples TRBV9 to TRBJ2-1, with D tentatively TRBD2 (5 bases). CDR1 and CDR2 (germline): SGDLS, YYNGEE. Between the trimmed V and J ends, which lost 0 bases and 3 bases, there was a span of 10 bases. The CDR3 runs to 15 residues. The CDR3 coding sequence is TGTGCCAGCAGCGTAGATGTAGCGAGCTACAATGAGCAGTTCTTC. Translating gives CASSVDVASYNEQFF.

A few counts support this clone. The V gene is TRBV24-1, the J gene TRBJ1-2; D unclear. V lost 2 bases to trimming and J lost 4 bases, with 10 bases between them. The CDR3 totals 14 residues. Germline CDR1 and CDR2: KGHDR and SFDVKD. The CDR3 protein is CATSDWQIAYGYTF. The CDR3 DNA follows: TGTGCCACCAGTGATTGGCAGATTGCCTATGGCTACACCTTC.

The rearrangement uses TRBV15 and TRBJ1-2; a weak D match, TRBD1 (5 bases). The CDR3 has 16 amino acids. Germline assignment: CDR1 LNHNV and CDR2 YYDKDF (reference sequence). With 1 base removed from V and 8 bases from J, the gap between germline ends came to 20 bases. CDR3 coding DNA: TGTGCCACCAGCAGAGCTTGGGACGGAGGGCCCGGGGGCTACACCTTC. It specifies CATSRAWDGGPGGYTF.

The CDR3 reads CASSFNPGLETQYF. DNA for the CDR3: TGCGCCAGCAGCTTTAATCCGGGGTTGGAGACCCAGTACTTC. This chain links TRBV5-1 with TRBJ2-5; TRBD2 is a possible D gene (5 bases). The V gene lost 2 bases and the J gene lost 5 bases, with 13 bases spanning the gap. The V gene's germline CDR1 is SGHRS and CDR2 YFSETQ. The CDR3 covers 14 residues.

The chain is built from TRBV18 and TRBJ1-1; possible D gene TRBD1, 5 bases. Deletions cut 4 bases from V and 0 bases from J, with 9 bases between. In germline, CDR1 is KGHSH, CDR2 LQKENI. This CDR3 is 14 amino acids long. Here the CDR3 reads CASSRGVMNTEAFF. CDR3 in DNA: TGTGCCAGCTCACGGGGCGTCATGAACACTGAAGCTTTCTTT.

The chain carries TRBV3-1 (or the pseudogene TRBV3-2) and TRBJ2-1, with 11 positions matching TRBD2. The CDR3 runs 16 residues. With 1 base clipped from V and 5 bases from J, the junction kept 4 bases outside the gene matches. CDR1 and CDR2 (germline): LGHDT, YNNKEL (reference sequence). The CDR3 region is CASSQVIAGGHNEQFF. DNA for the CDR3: TGTGCCAGCAGCCAAGTTATAGCGGGGGGGCACAATGAGCAGTTCTTC.

The CDR3 reads CASSVKLAVGARRETQYF. CDR3 nucleotides: TGTGCCAGCAGCGTGAAATTAGCGGTGGGAGCAAGGCGGGAGACCCAGTACTTC. The chain joins TRBV7-2 to TRBJ2-5; possibly TRBD2 for D (6 bases). Trimming removed 5 bases from V and 5 bases from J, with 27 bases in between. In germline, CDR1 is SGHTA, CDR2 FQGNSA. CDR3 size: 18 residues.